This TCR beta chain was sequenced in a study of blood T cells in healthy people across ages. A second PCR, run for about 7 to 12 cycles, used a sample-barcoded 5' primer plus a J-beta primer mix. TCRdb analysed the 5' RACE reads with MiXCR anew, one entry per CDR3 protein. The sample lists about 620,000 distinct CDR3 sequences, around a fifth occurring once. This clonotype was detected ten times or more. The antigen is not known. V lost 4 bases and J lost 6; bases outside the gene matches: 4. The CDR3 is made up of 13 amino acids. Germline assignment: CDR1 SGHRS and CDR2 YFSETQ. General observations from the study: The authors considered diversity estimates from one million T cells to be underestimates.

Sequencing was performed on blood. The receptor was derived from a man aged 65 to 85 in good health. The gene calls are TRBV5-1 and TRBJ1-2; 9 bases align to TRBD1. CDR3 region: CASSRTGDHGYTF. CDR3 DNA: TGCGCCAGCAGCCGGACAGGGGACCATGGCTACACCTTC. Combining the CDR3 with reference TRBV5-1 and TRBJ1-2 gives the whole variable domain KAGVTQTPRYLIKTRGQQVTLSCSPISGHRSVSWYQQTPGQGLQFLFEYFSETQRNKGNFPGRFSGRQFSNSRSEMNVSTLELGDSALYLCASSRTGDHGYTFGSGTRLTVV.